This passage covers 23 T cell receptor beta chains from one sample sequenced in a study of blood T cell repertoires in COVID-19. Sequencing used immunoSEQ multiplex PCR; TCRdb keeps in-frame clones, though not all of them. The top ten clones hold approximately 3% of a sample with about 250,000 clones, roughly 88% of them seen once. Source material: peripheral blood. Every receptor here comes from a woman in her 30s with active or convalescent COVID-19.

This chain uses TRBV5-4 with TRBJ2-5, with 9 positions matching TRBD1. The junction had 11 bases not matched to a gene; V was cut back by 4 bases and J by 4 bases. The V gene's germline CDR1 is SGHNT and CDR2 YYREEE (reference sequence). The CDR3 covers 16 residues. CDR3 in DNA: TGTGCCAGCAGCCCCTCCGGGACAGGGATAAGAGAGACCCAGTACTTC. It specifies CASSPSGTGIRETQYF.

The rearrangement joins TRBV27 to TRBJ2-3; D uncertain. The ends were cut back, 6 bases at V and 0 bases at J, with 7 bases in the middle. This CDR3 spans 13 amino acids. Per the germline V gene, CDR1 is MNHEY and CDR2 is SMNVEV (reference sequence). Written as DNA, the CDR3 is TGTGCCAGCAGCGCGGATAGCACAGATACGCAGTATTTT. Its translation: CASSADSTDTQYF.

The chain employs TRBV7-2 and TRBJ2-5; tentative D call: TRBD2 (5 bases). This CDR3 contains 15 residues. Trimming shortened V by 2 bases and J by 2 bases, and 12 bases separated the two germline ends. In germline, CDR1 is SGHTA, CDR2 FQGNSA. The CDR3 region has the DNA TGTGCCAGCAGCTTAAGTGGCACTAGTCAAGAGACCCAGTACTTC. It codes for CASSLSGTSQETQYF.

The CDR3 DNA is TGCAGTGAGCACGGGATAGCTGGCTACACCTTC. Translation gives CSEHGIAGYTF. The V call is TRBV20-1, the J call TRBJ1-2; no definite D call. Germline lookup yields CDR1 DFQATT and CDR2 SNEGSKA (reference sequence). Trimming removed 7 bases from V and 7 bases from J, with 13 bases in between. The CDR3 is 11 amino acids.

The rearrangement joins TRBV2 to TRBJ2-1, with 11 positions matching TRBD2. This CDR3 spans 15 amino acids. Trimming removed 5 bases from V and 4 bases from J; junction bases left unmatched: 4. The germline CDR1 and CDR2 sequences are SNHLY and FYNNEI. The CDR3 spells CASSLLAGDYNEQFF. For the CDR3, the DNA is TGTGCCAGCAGTTTACTAGCGGGGGATTACAATGAGCAGTTCTTC.

V and J are TRBV16 and TRBJ2-7; 7 bases are a match to TRBD1. The CDR3 length is 14 residues. Trimming at V came to 2 bases and at J to 6 bases, leaving 7 bases not matched to a gene. CDR1 KGHSY and CDR2 FQNENV come from the germline V gene. The CDR3: CASSQRQGAPEQYF. The CDR3, as DNA: TGTGCCAGCAGCCAACGACAGGGTGCCCCCGAGCAGTACTTC.

This clone occurred a few times. The J gene is TRBJ1-5, the V gene TRBV5-1, with D uncertain. This CDR3 is 13 amino acids long. The V and J ends lost 0 bases and 5 bases respectively, with 6 bases between them. Germline-derived CDR1 and CDR2 are SGHRS and YFSETQ. The CDR3 here is CASSLAPYQPQHF. Here the CDR3 DNA reads TGCGCCAGCAGCTTGGCCCCGTATCAGCCCCAGCATTTT.

This clone was observed a few times. The rearrangement links TRBV30 to TRBJ1-5; possibly TRBD1 for D (5 bases). Germline V gene data show CDR1 as GTSNPN and CDR2 as SVGIG (reference sequence). V shed 1 base and J shed 2 bases, with 6 bases lying between them. The CDR3 totals 13 residues. In DNA form, the CDR3 reads TGTGCCTGGAGTGGACAGCGCAATCAGCCCCAGCATTTT. It encodes CAWSGQRNQPQHF.

This clone was observed once. The chain couples TRBV2 to TRBJ1-5, with D possibly matching TRBD1 (6 bases). V gave up 6 bases and J gave up 0 bases, with 30 bases separating them. CDR1 and CDR2 (germline): SNHLY, FYNNEI. This CDR3 spans 21 amino acids. The CDR3 DNA follows: TGTGCCAGCAGCATAAGGGGATCCAGGGGACACCAGACCTATAGCAATCAGCCCCAGCATTTT. Translated: CASSIRGSRGHQTYSNQPQHF.

The CDR3 nucleotides read TGTGCCAGCAGGAACGAGGGACTAGCGTTTAATGAGCAGTTCTTC. Protein: CASRNEGLAFNEQFF. V usage is TRBV6-5 and J usage is TRBJ2-1; 10 bases line up with TRBD2. Per the germline V gene, CDR1 is MNHEY and CDR2 is SVGAGI. The V and J ends lost 6 bases and 7 bases, in that order; junction bases with no gene match: 9. There are 15 residues in the CDR3.

This clone was detected a few times. This chain links TRBV12-3 or TRBV12-4 with TRBJ1-5; possible D gene TRBD1, 6 bases. Trimming took off 7 bases at V and 6 bases at J, with 13 bases between the two ends. The CDR3 spans 13 residues. CDR3 nucleotides: TGTGCCAGCACTCTAGGGGGAACTCAGCCCCAGCATTTT. Translation gives CASTLGGTQPQHF.

The chain couples TRBV19 to TRBJ1-1; D not certain. The germline V gene has CDR1 LNHDA and CDR2 SQIVND (reference sequence). The ends were cut back, 4 bases at V and 1 base at J, with 13 bases in the middle. This CDR3 contains 15 residues. The CDR3 loop is CASSRPRRGNTEAFF. CDR3 sequence (DNA): TGTGCCAGTAGTAGGCCCCGGCGGGGGAACACTGAAGCTTTCTTT.

This clone was seen a single time. The chain's CDR3 is CASSLKGEAGEKLFF. The CDR3 DNA follows: TGTGCCAGCAGCTTGAAGGGAGAAGCGGGTGAAAAACTGTTTTTT. This chain joins TRBV5-4 and TRBJ1-4; no clear D. The germline CDR1 and CDR2 sequences are SGHNT and YYREEE (reference sequence). The CDR3 spans 15 residues. Between the trimmed V and J ends, which lost 1 base and 7 bases, there was a span of 14 bases.

This rearrangement joins TRBV9 to TRBJ2-7; 8 bases are a match to TRBD1. CDR3 size: 15 residues. CDR1 is SGDLS and CDR2 is YYNGEE in the germline V gene. The junction had 7 bases not matched to a gene; V was cut back by 3 bases and J by 2 bases. This CDR3 reads CASSAGLTGAYEQYF. Here the CDR3 DNA reads TGTGCCAGCAGCGCTGGCCTGACAGGGGCCTACGAGCAGTACTTC.

The CDR3 loop reads CASSGGQTPNTIYF. CDR3 DNA: TGTGCCAGCAGCGGGGGACAGACACCTAACACCATATATTTT. The chain recombines TRBV9 with TRBJ1-3, with 7 bases matching TRBD1. Germline CDR1 SGDLS, CDR2 YYNGEE. V was pared by 3 bases and J by 7 bases, with 7 bases of the junction left unmatched. CDR3 size: 14 residues.

This clone has only a few counts. The V and J genes are TRBV18 and TRBJ1-2; D is possibly TRBD1 (6 bases). The CDR3 sequence is 13 residues long. V lost 3 bases to trimming and J lost 6 bases, with 11 bases between them. Germline CDR1 KGHSH, CDR2 LQKENI. In DNA form, the CDR3 reads TGTGCCAGCTCACCCGACAGGCAGCATGGCTACACCTTC. It yields the protein CASSPDRQHGYTF.

The table lists this clone with a few counts. The rearrangement links TRBV29-1 to TRBJ1-2, with 7 positions matching TRBD1. This CDR3 contains 15 residues. In germline, CDR1 is SQVTM, CDR2 ANQGSEA. The ends lost 1 base at V and 6 bases at J; junction bases unmatched: 11. The CDR3 region is CSVEGLDRDGNGYTF. CDR3 nucleotide sequence: TGCAGCGTTGAAGGCCTTGACAGGGATGGAAATGGCTACACCTTC.

The rearrangement joins TRBV30 to TRBJ1-1; tentatively, D is TRBD1 (5 bases). V was shortened by 3 bases and J by 1 base, with 9 bases between the two germline ends. The CDR3 runs 13 residues. CDR1 and CDR2 (germline): GTSNPN, SVGIG (reference sequence). The CDR3 bases are TGTGCCTGGAGGCGGGGGGGGAACACTGAAGCTTTCTTT. Translation: CAWRRGGNTEAFF. Supplemented by reference TRBV30 and TRBJ1-1, the full variable domain reads SQTIHQWPATLVQPVGSPLSLECTVEGTSNPNLYWYRQAAGRGLQLLFYSVGIGQISSEVPQNLSASRPQDRQFILSSKKLLLSDSGFYLCAWRRGGNTEAFFGQGTRLTVV.

There are a few counts of this clone. This chain uses TRBV7-2 with TRBJ1-1; D may be TRBD1 (6 bases). This CDR3 comprises 13 residues. The V and J ends lost 3 bases and 3 bases respectively, with 8 bases between them. Germline V gives CDR1 SGHTA, CDR2 FQGNSA. CDR3 region: CASSFTGYTEAFF. DNA of the CDR3: TGTGCCAGCAGCTTTACAGGGTACACTGAAGCTTTCTTT.

The V call is TRBV14, the J call TRBJ2-3; D remains unclear. This CDR3 contains 11 residues. Germline loops: CDR1 SGHDN, CDR2 FVKESK. The V gene lost 3 bases and the J gene lost 12 bases, with 10 bases spanning the gap. The CDR3 loop is CASSQVRSQYF. In DNA, the CDR3 is TGTGCCAGCAGCCAGGTCCGGAGCCAGTATTTT.

The chain recombines TRBV5-6 with TRBJ2-7; D might be TRBD2 (6 bases). The V end was cut by 2 bases, the J end by 0 bases, with 15 bases between. This CDR3 region has 16 residues. Germline V gene sequence: CDR1 SGHDT, CDR2 YYEEEE. CDR3 amino acids: CASSFVVGGSSYEQYF. The CDR3 DNA sequence: TGTGCCAGCAGCTTCGTCGTTGGAGGGAGCTCCTACGAGCAGTACTTC.

Written as DNA, the CDR3 is TGTGCCTGGAGCATACTAGCGGGGGGGAGAGGGGAGACCCAGTACTTC. It codes for CAWSILAGGRGETQYF. V usage is TRBV30 and J usage is TRBJ2-5; 13 bases are shared with TRBD2. The germline V gene encodes CDR1 GTSNPN and CDR2 SVGIG (reference sequence). The ends lost 3 bases at V and 5 bases at J; junction bases unmatched: 9. The CDR3 runs 16 residues.

The CDR3 coding sequence is TGCGCCAGCAGCCCCGGTTCGGTCTCGGGGGCCAACGTCCTGACTTTC. Translating it yields CASSPGSVSGANVLTF. The chain uses TRBV5-1 and TRBJ2-6; D gene ambiguous. Trimming took 4 bases from V and 4 from J, leaving 15 bases between them. The CDR3 is made up of 16 amino acids. Looked up from germline, CDR1 is SGHRS and CDR2 is YFSETQ. Based on the CDR3 plus reference TRBV5-1 and TRBJ2-6, the full variable domain is KAGVTQTPRYLIKTRGQQVTLSCSPISGHRSVSWYQQTPGQGLQFLFEYFSETQRNKGNFPGRFSGRQFSNSRSEMNVSTLELGDSALYLCASSPGSVSGANVLTFGAGSRLTVL.